These 22 T cell receptor beta chains originate from one sample sequenced in a study of blood T cell repertoires in COVID-19. Assay used: immunoSEQ multiplex PCR; TCRdb lists only in-frame clones, some missing. The repertoire consists of tens of thousands of clones, with about 80% occurring once and the leading ten covering roughly 2.5%. Sequenced sample: peripheral blood. Receptors were obtained from an older woman with acute or convalescent COVID-19.

This sequence joins TRBV19 and TRBJ2-7; TRBD2 agrees at 10 bases. Trimming at V came to 7 bases and at J to 6 bases, leaving 6 bases not matched to a gene. Germline CDR1 and CDR2: LNHDA and SQIVND (reference sequence). This CDR3 has 13 amino acids. The CDR3 loop is CASKREGASEQYF. The CDR3 region has the DNA TGTGCCAGTAAGCGGGAGGGGGCGTCCGAGCAGTACTTC.

This clone was counted a single time. This chain links TRBV7-9 with TRBJ2-1; the match to TRBD2 covers 7 bases. Germline V gene lookup returns CDR1 SEHNR and CDR2 FQNEAQ (reference sequence). V trimming: 4 bases; J trimming: 9 bases; junction bases outside the gene matches: 3. This CDR3 has 12 amino acids. CDR3 DNA: TGTGCCAGCAGCTGGGACTACCCTGAGCAGTTCTTC. It encodes CASSWDYPEQFF.

This clone was picked up a small number of times. The rearrangement uses TRBV2 and TRBJ1-4; 8 nucleotides agree with TRBD1. V dropped 10 bases and J dropped 4; count of bases not matched to a gene: 8. The CDR3 runs to 14 residues. Germline V gene sequence: CDR1 SNHLY, CDR2 FYNNEI. The CDR3 loop is CAITRTGFNEKLFF. CDR3 sequence (DNA): TGTGCCATCACGAGGACAGGGTTTAATGAAAAACTGTTTTTT.

The DNA for the CDR3 is TGTGCCAGCTCATCTACCGGGACAGGGAAATCGAACACTGAAGCTTTCTTT. It codes for CASSSTGTGKSNTEAFF. The V gene is TRBV18, the J gene TRBJ1-1; 9 positions agree with TRBD1. The CDR3 consists of 17 residues. Germline assignment: CDR1 KGHSH and CDR2 LQKENI. The V gene end was trimmed by 5 bases and the J gene end by 1 base; junction bases not matched to a gene: 11.

This clone was seen more than once but under ten times. The V gene is TRBV28, the J gene TRBJ1-4; TRBD1 matches 9 bases. CDR3 length equals 16 residues. Germline CDR1 is MDHEN and CDR2 is SYDVKM. With V trimmed by 3 bases and J by 4 bases, 6 bases remained unmatched. The CDR3 here is CASSFLGTGSNEKLFF. In DNA, the CDR3 is TGTGCCAGCAGTTTCCTGGGGACAGGGAGTAATGAAAAACTGTTTTTT.

This chain uses TRBV4-2 with TRBJ2-3, with 12 bases aligning to TRBD2. CDR3 length: 17 residues. V dropped 3 bases and J dropped 3; count of bases not matched to a gene: 7. CDR1 LGHNA and CDR2 YNFKEQ come from the germline V gene. The CDR3 DNA is TGTGCCAGCAGCCATCACTCCGGGACTAGCGGGACAGATACGCAGTATTTT. Residues: CASSHHSGTSGTDTQYF.

The rearrangement links TRBV2 to TRBJ1-1; TRBD1 aligns across 7 bases. This CDR3 is built from 13 residues. Trimming cost V 5 bases and J 5 bases; bases outside gene matches: 5. Germline lookup yields CDR1 SNHLY and CDR2 FYNNEI. The CDR3 bases are TGTGCCAGCAGTAAGACAGGGAGAACTGAAGCTTTCTTT. Residues: CASSKTGRTEAFF.

The chain carries TRBV25-1 and TRBJ1-1, with 8 bases aligning to TRBD1. Germline values: CDR1 MGHDK, CDR2 SYGVNS. This CDR3 comprises 14 residues. J was trimmed by 4 bases and V by 5 bases; bases with no gene match: 6. The CDR3 region has the DNA TGTGCCAGCAGTACCCGGACAGGGCTCACTGAAGCTTTCTTT. It is translated as CASSTRTGLTEAFF.

The rearrangement uses TRBV30 and TRBJ1-1; no firm D call. Germline values: CDR1 GTSNPN, CDR2 SVGIG (reference sequence). The length of the CDR3 is 13 residues. Trimming stripped 3 bases from V and 7 bases from J, with 15 bases between. This CDR3 is CAWSQFLSSEAFF. The CDR3 bases are TGTGCCTGGAGCCAATTTCTCTCGAGTGAAGCTTTCTTT.

The chain joins TRBV7-2 to TRBJ1-1, with a weak D call TRBD1 (5 bases). The CDR3 length is 15 residues. Trimming removed 4 bases at V and 1 base at J, with 13 bases between. Germline V lookup: CDR1 SGHTA, CDR2 FQGNSA. The CDR3: CASSSTGGPNTEAFF. CDR3 nucleotides: TGTGCCAGCAGCTCGACGGGGGGACCGAACACTGAAGCTTTCTTT.

The CDR3 nucleotides read TGCGCCAGCAGCTTGCGGCAGCCCCAGCATTTT. It yields the protein CASSLRQPQHF. The chain recombines TRBV5-1 with TRBJ1-5; D gene unclear. This CDR3 is built from 11 residues. The V gene's germline CDR1 is SGHRS and CDR2 YFSETQ. V was cut by 1 base and J by 7 bases, with 3 bases left in between.

This clone has more than one count but fewer than ten. The chain employs TRBV25-1 and TRBJ2-1; a possible D gene is TRBD1 (6 bases). This CDR3 region has 14 residues. From germline, CDR1 is MGHDK and CDR2 SYGVNS. Trimming removed 4 bases at V and 8 bases at J, with 15 bases between. CDR3 nucleotide sequence: TGTGCCAGCAGTGTTCAGGGGTCTGGGTATGAGCAGTTCTTC. Translation: CASSVQGSGYEQFF.

The V gene is TRBV19, the J gene TRBJ1-2; TRBD1 is a possible D gene (5 bases). The CDR3 extends over 16 amino acids. V gave up 6 bases and J gave up 0 bases, with 17 bases separating them. The germline V gene encodes CDR1 LNHDA and CDR2 SQIVND (reference sequence). Here the CDR3 DNA reads TGTGCCAGTAGGCGGCTAGACAGCCTGGCTAACTATGGCTACACCTTC. Residues: CASRRLDSLANYGYTF.

This rearrangement joins TRBV19 to TRBJ1-6; the match to TRBD1 covers 10 bases. The CDR3 extends over 15 amino acids. J lost 8 bases, V lost 5 bases, and 6 bases had no gene match. From germline, CDR1 is LNHDA and CDR2 SQIVND (reference sequence). CDR3 sequence: CASSLRDRGDSPLHF. CDR3 DNA: TGTGCCAGTAGTCTCCGGGACAGGGGAGATTCACCCCTCCACTTT.

V gene TRBV27 combines with J gene TRBJ2-5; TRBD2 agrees at 12 bases. This CDR3 spans 17 amino acids. Unmatched junction bases numbered 14, after V lost 6 bases and J lost 6 bases. CDR1 and CDR2 (germline): MNHEY, SMNVEV (reference sequence). DNA for the CDR3: TGTGCCAGCAGCTTTCAATGGCTAGCGGGGGGGCCGAAGACCCAGTACTTC. It codes for CASSFQWLAGGPKTQYF.

The rearrangement joins TRBV18 to TRBJ2-3; unclear D gene. Trimming pared 2 bases from V and 4 bases from J, leaving 7 bases between. The CDR3 length is 13 residues. Germline lookup yields CDR1 KGHSH and CDR2 LQKENI. The CDR3 is CASSPSQADTQYF. The CDR3 coding sequence is TGTGCCAGCTCACCATCCCAGGCAGATACGCAGTATTTT.

This clone showed up just once. The chain carries TRBV6-2 or TRBV6-3 and TRBJ1-2; possible D gene TRBD1, 6 bases. This CDR3 has 15 amino acids. From germline, CDR1 is MNHEY and CDR2 SVGEGT. The V gene lost 2 bases and the J gene lost 4 bases, with 14 bases spanning the gap. This CDR3 reads CASSYVGGSSYGYTF. The CDR3 bases are TGTGCCAGCAGTTACGTAGGGGGATCGAGCTATGGCTACACCTTC.

This clone was observed a handful of times. The chain joins TRBV6-1 to TRBJ1-5; 10 nucleotides agree with TRBD1. The CDR3 has 19 residues. Germline lookup yields CDR1 MNHNS and CDR2 SASEGT. Trimming took 0 bases from V and 7 from J; bases not matched to a gene: 15. CDR3 sequence (DNA): TGTGCCAGCAGTGAAGCGTGGACAGGGGGGACAGGAGAGCGGCAGCCCCAGCATTTT. This codes for CASSEAWTGGTGERQPQHF.

The chain joins TRBV6-1 to TRBJ1-2; 7 bases line up with TRBD1. Germline CDR1 and CDR2: MNHNS and SASEGT. Losses at the gene ends were 5 bases for V and 3 bases for J; bases not matched to a gene: 0. CDR3 length: 12 amino acids. The CDR3 here is CASSTGDYGYTF. The CDR3 DNA follows: TGTGCCAGCAGTACAGGGGACTATGGCTACACCTTC.

In its sample, this clone was seen once. The rearrangement links TRBV5-4 to TRBJ2-7, with 14 bases that match TRBD2. Per germline, CDR1 SGHNT and CDR2 YYREEE (reference sequence). The CDR3 covers 20 residues. The J segment lost 0 bases and the V segment lost 4 bases, leaving 15 bases of the junction unmatched. In DNA form, the CDR3 reads TGTGCCAGCAGCCCGACCTGGGGACTAGCGGGGGCACCGAGCTCCTACGAGCAGTACTTC. Amino acids: CASSPTWGLAGAPSSYEQYF.

This clone was picked up a small number of times. An end of the junction does not agree with germline; a read error may underlie this. The CDR3 region is CASSQSGTSKDTQYF. CDR3 DNA: TGTGCCAGTAGTCAATCCGGGACTAGCAAAGATACGCAGTATTTT. The chain carries TRBV19 and TRBJ2-3; 9 bases align to TRBD2. Germline V lookup: CDR1 LNHDA, CDR2 SQIVND (reference sequence). The CDR3 contains 15 residues.

CDR3 nucleotides: TGTGCCAGTACCTTAGCGGGGGGCCATAATGAGCAGTTCTTC. This encodes CASTLAGGHNEQFF. The J gene is TRBJ2-1, the V gene TRBV19; 10 bases align to TRBD2. The V gene's germline CDR1 is LNHDA and CDR2 SQIVND (reference sequence). The V segment lost 7 bases and the J segment 7 bases; nucleotides outside the gene matches: 7. The length of the CDR3 is 14 residues.